One T cell receptor beta chain is described in this entry. This clonotype was seen a few times. The clone's antigen remains unknown. There are no base qualities to consult, and no much larger clone falls within one base. The time point label on this specimen signifies: patch test 1, 2 weeks after DPC sensitization. This specimen's treatment or condition label, interpreted: therapeutic diphenylcyclopropenone sensitization with weekly scalp DPC. At every patch-test visit, the blood draw took place before the patch test was put on. Patients were eligible if aged 18 to 70, diagnosed with alopecia and judged suitable for DPC therapy, and pregnant patients were excluded. Total RNA was extracted from unfractionated whole blood that had been collected in Tempus Blood RNA tubes. This sample was included in a study of human T cells and chemical hapten exposure (dated by TCRdb to about 2021). Regarding the study in general: For sensitization, 2% DPC in acetone was applied to a 2 cm by 2 cm area of upper inner arm skin. Patients additionally received weekly therapeutic DPC doses to the scalp throughout the approximately 24-week study period. Patch tests used Finn chambers with 0.01% DPC on the upper back, scored after 6 days by International Contact Dermatitis Research Group standards. Most of the patients in the cohort were female, and the cohort covered alopecia areata with under or over 50% scalp involvement, alopecia totalis and alopecia universalis. Libraries were pooled for sequencing, and variation in per-sample TCR yields was attributed mainly to small differences in library volumes within the pool. This study followed changes in the peripheral blood TCR repertoire in vivo during primary and secondary sensitization of alopecia patients to the hapten diphenylcyclopropenone (DPC). Blood samples were taken from patients before sensitization (week 0) and then at 2, 6 and about 24 weeks after DPC sensitization. Blood for TCR sequencing was provided by twenty-nine alopecia patients at one to four time points (pre-sensitization, 2, 6 and 24 weeks). Results the study describes overall, beyond this receptor: The number of PT1 expanded TCRs positively correlated with patch test score, significant at thresholds 8, 16 and 32 but not 4. DPC sensitization did not change the number of TCRs with a frequency above 1 in 1000, and there was no evidence of changes in global repertoire structure. Compared with pre-sensitization or healthy control sets, expanded TCRs formed significantly more large CDR3 similarity clusters, which is consistent with antigen-driven responses. After repeated subsampling, the strength of the expansion versus patch-test correlation and the threshold at which it became significant changed. Alopecia, a presumed autoimmune disease, was present in all patients, so the immune response of the patients might differ from that of healthy individuals.

The library relied on RACE. The run used a NextSeq 500. During library preparation, unique molecular identifiers were attached to individual cDNA molecules so that TCRs could be counted in a quantitative, reproducible way. Both TCR alpha and TCR beta chains were sequenced from each blood RNA sample. From the authors' description of their analysis: A median of around 100,000 TCRs per sample was observed, with a range of about 23,224 to 750,000. V, J and CDR3 annotation of the TCR reads was performed with the Decombinator software suite. To make PS versus PT1 abundance plots, every sample was subsampled to the same number of TCRs (28,000). TCRs were defined as expanded if absent before sensitization and observed at least eight times at the 2-week time point. TCRdb applied fastp at Q25 and MiXCR to the public reads, then kept only in-frame beta chains. Identical CDR3 proteins give one entry, which carries the most common genes and DNA. In this record, the V and J calls reflect TCRdb's handling and not the investigators' own analysis. The sample profile shows under 150,000 distinct CDR3 sequences; about 12% of them were found once. The ten most abundant clones make up around 1.4% of the sample.

CDR1 and CDR2 were assigned from the germline V gene as LGHNA and YSLEER. The CDR3 runs 14 amino acids, cysteine and phenylalanine included. The DNA shown is the 42-base CDR3, in frame from base 1. V was cut back by 0 bases and J by 2 bases, leaving a gap of 7 bases between them. The TCR comes from a woman aged 45-65 years with alopecia areata. Some clones in this sample may be carry-over from other donors' samples. Sequencing was performed on whole blood, taken in connection with sensitization to the hapten diphenylcyclopropenone (DPC). This sequence uses TRBV4-3 and TRBJ1-2, and the D gene may be TRBD1, 6 bases matching. The bases read TGCGCCAGCAGCCAAGATCAGGGGAACTATGGCTACACCTTC. This gives the protein CASSQDQGNYGYTF.